These 18 T cell receptor beta chains were all obtained from the same sample, sequenced in a study of radiation and T cells in renal cell carcinoma. Using immunoSEQ multiplex PCR, the repertoire was profiled, and TCRdb retains in-frame clones only, with some absent. The sample carries approximately 110,000 clones, roughly 80% recorded once. The sample's time point: baseline pretreatment blood. Treatment reported: 15 Gy SBRT to primary tumor, nephrectomy 4 weeks later. Specimen: blood, collected from a patient whose treatment included radiotherapy and nephrectomy. The receptors were gathered from a woman in her sixties with renal cell carcinoma.

The rearrangement uses TRBV29-1 and TRBJ2-3; D not resolved. The germline gives CDR1 SQVTM, CDR2 ANQGSEA. CDR3 length: 16 amino acids. V gave up 4 bases and J gave up 2 bases, with 19 bases separating them. The CDR3 bases are TGCAGCGTTGTGGCGCGGATTACTTACCCCACAGATACGCAGTATTTT. Protein: CSVVARITYPTDTQYF.

The chain combines TRBV18 with TRBJ2-5; 7 nucleotides align to TRBD2. Losses at the gene ends were 1 base for V and 1 base for J; bases not matched to a gene: 9. CDR3 size: 17 residues. In germline, CDR1 is KGHSH, CDR2 LQKENI. The CDR3 nucleotides are TGTGCCAGCTCACCACTACCCTCGGGAGGCCCCCAAGAGACCCAGTACTTC. Its translation: CASSPLPSGGPQETQYF.

This clone is a singleton in its sample. The chain carries TRBV29-1 and TRBJ2-7; D perhaps matches TRBD2 (6 bases). CDR3 size: 13 residues. CDR1 is SQVTM, CDR2 ANQGSEA, per germline. Trimming left V 4 bases short and J 3 bases short, with 13 bases between. The CDR3 region has the DNA TGCAGCGTTGTAACCGGGAGATACTACGAGCAGTACTTC. Encoded protein: CSVVTGRYYEQYF.

This clone was detected a few times. This sequence joins TRBV28 and TRBJ2-7; either TRBD1 or TRBD2 may supply D (5 bases each). V lost 0 bases to trimming and J lost 6 bases, with 6 bases between them. CDR1 and CDR2 from the germline V gene are MDHEN and SYDVKM. The CDR3 has 12 residues. Here the CDR3 reads CASSLWGTEQYF. The CDR3 bases are TGTGCCAGCAGTTTATGGGGGACCGAGCAGTACTTC. Together with reference TRBV28 and TRBJ2-7, the CDR3 gives the full variable domain: DVKVTQSSRYLVKRTGEKVFLECVQDMDHENMFWYRQDPGLGLRLIYFSYDVKMKEKGDIPEGYSVSREKKERFSLILESASTNQTSMYLCASSLWGTEQYFGPGTRLTVT.

On this clone: The same CDR3 is also encoded by other DNA sequences in this sample. This chain links TRBV28 with TRBJ2-7; 7 nucleotides align to TRBD1. J lost 2 bases, V lost 5 bases, and 6 bases had no gene match. The germline V gene has CDR1 MDHEN and CDR2 SYDVKM. CDR3 length: 14 residues. The CDR3 region is CASSLRQGAYEQYF. The CDR3 region has the DNA TGTGCCAGCAGTCTCCGGCAGGGGGCCTACGAGCAGTACTTC.

The rearrangement links TRBV5-4 to TRBJ2-7; D may match TRBD1 or TRBD2 (5 bases each). This CDR3 is 15 amino acids long. Trimming stripped 4 bases from V and 7 bases from J, with 21 bases between. CDR1 is SGHNT and CDR2 is YYREEE in the germline V gene (reference sequence). The CDR3: CASSQPGQGGGEQYF. Written as DNA, the CDR3 is TGTGCCAGCAGCCAGCCGGGGCAGGGTGGGGGAGAGCAGTACTTC.

Worth noting for this clone: The junction and the germline gene differ at one end; a read error may be behind it. The chain joins TRBV5-1 to TRBJ2-3; 10 nucleotides agree with TRBD1. From germline, CDR1 is SGHRS and CDR2 YFSETQ. The CDR3 is 16 amino acids. The CDR3: CASNLGGQGTKDTQYF. In DNA, the CDR3 is TGCGCCAGCAACTTGGGGGGACAGGGGACGAAAGATACGCAGTATTTT. Drawing the rest from reference TRBV5-1 and TRBJ2-3, the complete variable domain is KAGVTQTPRYLIKTRGQQVTLSCSPISGHRSVSWYQQTPGQGLQFLFEYFSETQRNKGNFPGRFSGRQFSNSRSEMNVSTLELGDSALYLCASNLGGQGTKDTQYFGPGTRLTVL.

This clone was observed at least ten times. The rearrangement uses TRBV7-9 and TRBJ2-7; 7 bases agree with TRBD1. CDR1 and CDR2 (germline): SEHNR, FQNEAQ (reference sequence). The CDR3 runs to 12 residues. V shed 5 bases, J shed 7 bases, and the junction held 5 bases outside the gene matches. CDR3 DNA sequence: TGTGCCAGCAGCCCCGGGACAGAAGAGCAGTACTTC. Protein product: CASSPGTEEQYF.

This clone came up a few times. V gene TRBV30 combines with J gene TRBJ1-1; 7 bases align to TRBD1. Germline CDR1 GTSNPN, CDR2 SVGIG (reference sequence). After removal of 0 bases from V and 7 bases from J, the junction contained 2 bases not matched to a gene. The CDR3 is made up of 12 amino acids. The CDR3 DNA reads TGTGCCTGGAGTGTAAACAGGGGTGAAGCTTTCTTT. Its protein product is CAWSVNRGEAFF.

The chain links TRBV7-9 to TRBJ2-2; TRBD1 or TRBD2 may be the D gene (5 bases each). CDR1 is SEHNR and CDR2 is FQNEAQ in the germline V gene (reference sequence). CDR3 length: 15 residues. The ends were cut back, 5 bases at V and 1 base at J, with 11 bases in the middle. CDR3: CASSHPGRNTGELFF. Written as DNA, the CDR3 is TGTGCCAGCAGCCACCCGGGGCGGAACACCGGGGAGCTGTTTTTT.

The chain recombines TRBV6-5 with TRBJ2-7; 9 nucleotides match TRBD1. The germline gives CDR1 MNHEY, CDR2 SVGAGI. The CDR3 covers 15 residues. V lost 0 bases and J lost 4; bases outside the gene matches: 4. The CDR3 nucleotides are TGTGCCAGCAGTTACTCCGGGACAGGGCGATACGAGCAGTACTTC. This sequence encodes CASSYSGTGRYEQYF.

This rearrangement joins TRBV9 to TRBJ2-1, with D possibly being TRBD1 (5 bases). CDR1 SGDLS and CDR2 YYNGEE come from the germline V gene. Trimming took off 3 bases at V and 1 base at J, with 8 bases between the two ends. CDR3 length equals 14 residues. CDR3 in DNA: TGTGCCAGCAGCGGCTCAGGGTCCTACAATGAGCAGTTCTTC. Translating gives CASSGSGSYNEQFF.

Here the CDR3 DNA reads TGTGCCAGCAGCTACCCGAATAGCGGGAGTGTGGGAGAGACCCAGTACTTC. Residues: CASSYPNSGSVGETQYF. The chain has TRBV7-6 and TRBJ2-5; 9 bases map to TRBD2. The V gene end was trimmed by 4 bases and the J gene end by 4 bases; junction bases not matched to a gene: 13. The CDR3 is 17 amino acids. The germline CDR1 and CDR2 sequences are SGHVS and FNYEAQ.

This clone showed up just a few times. The chain is built from TRBV7-9 and TRBJ1-2; D is unclear. CDR3 size: 16 residues. CDR1 is SEHNR, CDR2 FQNEAQ, per germline (reference sequence). Trimming took 4 bases from V and 8 from J, leaving 23 bases between them. The CDR3 protein is CASSYGGGYNLGGYTF. DNA for the CDR3: TGTGCCAGCAGCTACGGTGGAGGGTACAATTTGGGAGGCTACACCTTC.

V usage is TRBV5-1 and J usage is TRBJ1-2, with a possible D match to TRBD1 (5 bases). The germline V and J ends were trimmed by 2 bases and 6 bases, with 11 bases remaining between them. Germline CDR1 is SGHRS and CDR2 is YFSETQ. The CDR3 loop spans 13 amino acids. The CDR3, as DNA: TGCGCCAGCAGCTTAGAGCGGGGCGATGGCTACACCTTC. Translating gives CASSLERGDGYTF.

Of note for this clone: The sample has other DNA sequences that encode this CDR3 too. This sequence joins TRBV19 and TRBJ2-7; D might be TRBD1 (6 bases). The V gene's germline CDR1 is LNHDA and CDR2 SQIVND (reference sequence). The V and J ends lost 8 bases and 1 base respectively, with 9 bases between them. The CDR3 is 12 amino acids. Here the CDR3 DNA reads TGTGCCAGTTCTGACAGGTCCTACGAGCAGTACTTC. Its protein is CASSDRSYEQYF.

The chain joins TRBV5-1 to TRBJ2-7, with no clear D. The CDR3 totals 16 residues. Germline CDR1 is SGHRS and CDR2 is YFSETQ. Trimming took off 0 bases at V and 1 base at J, with 14 bases between the two ends. CDR3 sequence: CASSLGPDRQSYEQYF. The CDR3 nucleotides read TGCGCCAGCAGCTTGGGGCCGGACCGTCAATCCTACGAGCAGTACTTC.

V and J are TRBV9 and TRBJ2-3; no firm D call. The CDR3 has 13 amino acids. Trimming shortened V by 4 bases and J by 6 bases, and 12 bases separated the two germline ends. Germline V CDR1 and CDR2: SGDLS, YYNGEE. CDR3 coding DNA: TGTGCCAGCAGCTCTTCTATAGAGGATACGCAGTATTTT. This sequence encodes CASSSSIEDTQYF.